One and the same sample provided the 26 T cell receptor beta chains below, sequenced in a study of T cell responses to AZD1222 COVID-19 vaccine. Clones were read by immunoSEQ multiplex PCR, and TCRdb kept only the in-frame ones, dropping some. The sample records around 94,000 clones, 85% to 90% being singletons. The material was peripheral blood, obtained on day 0 of AZD1222 vaccination. The receptors originated from an adult in good health.

V gene TRBV18 combines with J gene TRBJ2-1; D is unresolved. Trimming removed 0 bases from V and 2 bases from J, with 8 bases in between. The germline V gene encodes CDR1 KGHSH and CDR2 LQKENI. This CDR3 comprises 15 residues. The CDR3 protein is CASSPPATTYNEQFF. CDR3 in DNA: TGTGCCAGCTCACCACCGGCGACCACCTACAATGAGCAGTTCTTC.

The rearrangement uses TRBV4-1 and TRBJ1-4; D gene uncertain. Trimming took off 10 bases at V and 8 bases at J, with 17 bases between the two ends. This CDR3 comprises 13 residues. Germline V CDR1 and CDR2: MGHRA, YSYEKL. The CDR3 here is CATKRGGFEKLFF. The CDR3 DNA reads TGCGCCACCAAAAGAGGCGGTTTCGAAAAACTGTTTTTT.

The chain is built from TRBV6-5 and TRBJ1-5, with D hard to call. Germline values: CDR1 MNHEY, CDR2 SVGAGI. The CDR3 totals 11 residues. Trimming cost V 11 bases and J 3 bases, with 8 bases left between them. The CDR3: CARGNNQPQHF. The CDR3 region has the DNA TGTGCCCGCGGGAACAATCAGCCCCAGCATTTT.

This rearrangement joins TRBV10-1 to TRBJ1-4, with TRBD1 as a possible D gene (6 bases). The CDR3 has 16 residues. Germline V CDR1 and CDR2: WNHNN, SYGVQD (reference sequence). V was clipped by 11 bases and J by 6 bases, with 25 bases between them. The CDR3 loop reads CAGKEPGHGPHEKLFF. The CDR3 DNA sequence: TGCGCCGGCAAGGAACCGGGACACGGGCCCCATGAAAAACTGTTTTTT.

The rearrangement uses TRBV5-1 and TRBJ2-1; TRBD1 aligns across 9 bases. Germline CDR1 reads SGHRS; CDR2 reads YFSETQ. Trimming at V came to 0 bases and at J to 4 bases, leaving 2 bases not matched to a gene. The CDR3 extends over 15 amino acids. The CDR3: CASSLGGTGYNEQFF. Written as DNA, the CDR3 is TGCGCCAGCAGCTTGGGGGGGACAGGGTACAATGAGCAGTTCTTC.

The J gene is TRBJ1-4, the V gene TRBV7-2, with 8 bases aligning to TRBD1. The CDR3 contains 15 residues. With 3 bases clipped from V and 7 bases from J, the junction kept 7 bases outside the gene matches. The germline CDR1 and CDR2 sequences are SGHTA and FQGNSA. The CDR3 bases are TGTGCCAGCAGCTTGACAGGGGCCAGCGGTGAAAAACTGTTTTTT. Its protein product is CASSLTGASGEKLFF.

The rearrangement uses TRBV7-9 and TRBJ1-1; no clear D. The germline V and J ends were trimmed by 5 bases and 7 bases, with 8 bases remaining between them. Germline loops: CDR1 SEHNR, CDR2 FQNEAQ (reference sequence). This CDR3 has 11 amino acids. This CDR3 reads CASSLADEAFF. The CDR3 nucleotides are TGTGCCAGCAGCCTTGCGGATGAAGCTTTCTTT.

This chain links TRBV13 with TRBJ1-6; unclear D gene. CDR1 is PRHDT, CDR2 FYEKMQ, per germline (reference sequence). Trimming removed 4 bases at V and 6 bases at J, with 4 bases between. This CDR3 region has 12 residues. The CDR3 reads CASSWGNSPLHF. In nucleotides, the CDR3 is TGTGCCAGCAGCTGGGGTAATTCACCCCTCCACTTT.

This clone was counted between two and nine times. The chain carries TRBV2 and TRBJ1-2; D gene unclear. Germline V gene sequence: CDR1 SNHLY, CDR2 FYNNEI. Trimming cost V 9 bases and J 6 bases, with 8 bases left between them. The CDR3 is made up of 10 amino acids. CDR3 coding DNA: TGTGCCAGTTGGGGTGATGGCTACACCTTC. It codes for CASWGDGYTF.

J is TRBJ1-4 and V is TRBV7-3; D is perhaps TRBD1 (5 bases). The CDR3 is made up of 15 amino acids. Germline lookup yields CDR1 SGHTA and CDR2 FQGTGA. V lost 0 bases and J lost 4, with 9 bases in between. The CDR3 DNA reads TGTGCCAGCAGCTTAACAGGGCAGGGTAATGAAAAACTGTTTTTT. Its protein is CASSLTGQGNEKLFF.

The chain employs TRBV5-6 and TRBJ2-1, with 12 nucleotides matching TRBD2. From germline, CDR1 is SGHDT and CDR2 YYEEEE. V was clipped by 0 bases and J by 4 bases; unmatched bases: 2. The CDR3 sequence is 16 residues long. The chain's CDR3 is CASSLGLAGVYNEQFF. In nucleotides, the CDR3 is TGTGCCAGCAGCTTGGGACTAGCGGGGGTTTACAATGAGCAGTTCTTC.

The chain couples TRBV20-1 to TRBJ1-4; possibly TRBD1 for D (5 bases). V was clipped by 3 bases and J by 2 bases, with 10 bases between them. Germline CDR1 is DFQATT and CDR2 is SNEGSKA (reference sequence). This CDR3 has 14 amino acids. The CDR3 DNA follows: TGCAGTGCTAGTCAGGGTTCTACTAATGAAAAACTGTTTTTT. As protein: CSASQGSTNEKLFF.

The chain couples TRBV19 to TRBJ2-7; 7 bases map to TRBD1. The CDR3 runs to 16 residues. J gave up 0 bases and V 4 bases, and 9 bases lay outside the gene matches. CDR1 is LNHDA, CDR2 SQIVND, per germline (reference sequence). The CDR3 loop reads CASSTRDSASSYEQYF. The CDR3 coding sequence is TGTGCCAGTAGTACCCGGGACAGCGCCAGCTCCTACGAGCAGTACTTC.

The chain is built from TRBV30 and TRBJ1-1, with unresolved D. This CDR3 is built from 13 residues. Germline CDR1 reads GTSNPN; CDR2 reads SVGIG (reference sequence). V was pared by 0 bases and J by 0 bases, with 5 bases between. CDR3 sequence reads: CAWSVEVNTEAFF. In DNA, the CDR3 is TGTGCCTGGAGTGTTGAAGTGAACACTGAAGCTTTCTTT.

The CDR3 protein is CASSINEGTGNTIYF. In DNA form, the CDR3 reads TGTGCCAGTAGTATTAACGAGGGAACTGGAAACACCATATATTTT. The chain uses TRBV19 and TRBJ1-3; D unresolved. This CDR3 region has 15 residues. Germline V gene lookup returns CDR1 LNHDA and CDR2 SQIVND (reference sequence). V dropped 3 bases and J dropped 2 bases, with 11 bases sitting between them.

This chain joins TRBV6-5 and TRBJ1-4; D call uncertain. The CDR3 covers 11 residues. Germline V lookup: CDR1 MNHEY, CDR2 SVGAGI. The V end was cut by 8 bases, the J end by 14 bases, with 15 bases between. For the CDR3, the DNA is TGTGCCAGCGGCCAAATGGGTCTGCTGTTTTTT. It encodes CASGQMGLLFF.

In its sample, this clone was seen a few times. V gene TRBV12-3 or TRBV12-4 combines with J gene TRBJ1-4; D gene unclear. Trimming stripped 2 bases from V and 7 bases from J, with 8 bases between. The CDR3 runs to 13 residues. This CDR3 reads CASSLIEAEKLFF. The CDR3 DNA is TGTGCCAGCAGTTTAATAGAGGCTGAAAAACTGTTTTTT.

The chain recombines TRBV23-1 with TRBJ1-2; TRBD1 matches at 8 bases. TRBV23-1 is placed among ORFs of uncertain function. Unmatched junction bases numbered 13, after V lost 1 base and J lost 6 bases. The CDR3 covers 17 residues. The CDR3 spells CASSQYPGGARLNGYTF. CDR3 bases: TGCGCCAGCAGTCAATATCCAGGGGGCGCCCGATTGAATGGCTACACCTTC.

The V call is TRBV6-5, the J call TRBJ2-1, with no clear D. The CDR3 is 12 amino acids. The V and J ends lost 9 bases and 6 bases respectively, with 12 bases between them. Germline CDR1 and CDR2: MNHEY and SVGAGI. CDR3 DNA: TGTGCCAGGGGATTTGTGGGCAATGAGCAGTTCTTC. Translated, it gives CARGFVGNEQFF.

The V call is TRBV7-9, the J call TRBJ1-3, with 9 bases lining up with TRBD1. The germline V gene has CDR1 SEHNR and CDR2 FQNEAQ (reference sequence). J gave up 4 bases and V 4 bases, and 2 bases lay outside the gene matches. The CDR3 covers 14 residues. The CDR3 protein is CASSYTGGGNTIYF. In DNA, the CDR3 is TGTGCCAGCAGCTATACAGGGGGCGGAAACACCATATATTTT.

This clone occurred a few times. The chain employs TRBV15 and TRBJ1-2; 8 positions match TRBD1. This CDR3 comprises 16 residues. V gave up 4 bases and J gave up 5 bases; unmatched junction bases: 12. Per germline, CDR1 LNHNV and CDR2 YYDKDF (reference sequence). In nucleotides, the CDR3 is TGTGCCACCAGCACAGACGGGACAGGACCCCTTTATGGCTACACCTTC. Its protein is CATSTDGTGPLYGYTF.

This clone has only a few counts. The chain carries TRBV30 and TRBJ1-6; maybe TRBD1 (6 bases). Trimming took 3 bases from V and 5 from J, leaving 8 bases between them. This CDR3 is built from 13 residues. Germline V CDR1 and CDR2: GTSNPN, SVGIG (reference sequence). This CDR3 is CAWRNRDNSPLHF. CDR3 sequence (DNA): TGTGCCTGGAGAAACAGGGATAATTCACCCCTCCACTTT.

V is TRBV7-9 and J is TRBJ1-4, with D tentatively TRBD1 (6 bases). The CDR3 consists of 14 residues. Germline loops: CDR1 SEHNR, CDR2 FQNEAQ (reference sequence). Trimming pared 1 base from V and 7 bases from J, leaving 10 bases between. CDR3 loop: CASSLGQGFEKLFF. CDR3 in DNA: TGTGCCAGCAGCTTAGGCCAGGGGTTTGAAAAACTGTTTTTT.

This chain links TRBV3-1 (or the pseudogene TRBV3-2) with TRBJ2-7; no firm D call. The CDR3 runs to 15 residues. Trimming removed 0 bases at V and 1 base at J, with 10 bases between. Germline CDR1 LGHDT, CDR2 YNNKEL (reference sequence). This CDR3 reads CASSQDLTLSYEQYF. For the CDR3, the DNA is TGTGCCAGCAGCCAAGATCTGACGCTATCCTACGAGCAGTACTTC.

The rearrangement joins TRBV5-1 to TRBJ1-2, with unresolved D. Germline V gene lookup returns CDR1 SGHRS and CDR2 YFSETQ. Trimming removed 2 bases at V and 0 bases at J, with 11 bases between. The CDR3 consists of 15 residues. The CDR3 loop reads CASSFSTQTNYGYTF. As DNA, the CDR3 is TGCGCCAGCAGCTTTTCGACGCAGACTAACTATGGCTACACCTTC.

V usage is TRBV19 and J usage is TRBJ1-2; TRBD1 matches at 10 bases. This CDR3 has 15 amino acids. Germline V lookup: CDR1 LNHDA, CDR2 SQIVND (reference sequence). V lost 5 bases to trimming and J lost 1 base; unmatched junction nucleotides: 4. The CDR3 protein is CASSPRTGGNYGYTF. The CDR3 nucleotides are TGTGCCAGTAGTCCTCGGACAGGGGGTAACTATGGCTACACCTTC.